This T cell receptor (beta chain) was recovered during a study of patients and donors after allogeneic stem cell transplantation. Trimming took 0 bases from V and 6 from J, leaving 14 bases between them. Germline assignment: CDR1 LGHNA and CDR2 YNFKEQ. The CDR3 runs 15 residues. One entry per CDR3 protein results from TCRdb running MiXCR on the RT-PCR reads. The sample has about 200,000 distinct CDR3 sequences; around 41% are singletons. This TCR derives from a human donor who was either an allogeneic HSCT recipient or a stem cell or donor lymphocyte infusion donor (not recorded which). It is not recorded whose cells these are; they may come from a transplant donor. This chain joins TRBV4-2 and TRBJ1-2; no clear D. Sequenced: blood, either unsorted or a sorted T cell fraction (not recorded which). The CDR3 DNA is TGTGCCAGCAGCCAAGATCTTCGGTCCGGGGATGGCTACACCTTC. It translates to CASSQDLRSGDGYTF.